These 12 T cell receptor beta chains originate from one sample sequenced in a study of molecular identifiers for immune sequencing clone quantification. TCRdb reprocessed the PCR reads via MiXCR and lists one record per CDR3 protein. The table shows some 40,000 distinct CDR3 sequences, with around 18% occurring only once. The specimen sequenced was naive CD8+ T cells from blood, with Jurkat cell RNA spiked in. As to subset: FACS-sorted CD8+CD4-CCR7+CD45RA+ naive T cells. Every receptor here comes from a human donor in good health. Some libraries in this study had Jurkat cell RNA spiked in.

This clonotype occurred many times. The rearrangement links TRBV2 to TRBJ2-7; D may be TRBD2 (5 bases). The V end was cut by 7 bases, the J end by 4 bases, with 11 bases between. Germline V gene data show CDR1 as SNHLY and CDR2 as FYNNEI. The length of the CDR3 is 12 residues. The CDR3 here is CASTQRRYEQYF. DNA of the CDR3: TGTGCCAGCACCCAAAGGAGGTACGAGCAGTACTTC.

In this sample, this clonotype turned up many times. The chain couples TRBV5-1 to TRBJ1-6; D uncertain. This CDR3 comprises 15 residues. Trimming pared 1 base from V and 8 bases from J, leaving 13 bases between. Germline CDR1 SGHRS, CDR2 YFSETQ. The CDR3 nucleotides read TGCGCCAGCAGCTTGAGAGGCAGGAGCGATTCACCCCTCCACTTT. This translates into CASSLRGRSDSPLHF.

This clonotype was seen repeatedly, ten times or more. CDR3 sequence (DNA): TGTGCCAGCAGCTTATCCGAGGGAGGGCAACGTGAGCAGTTCTTC. Protein product: CASSLSEGGQREQFF. The chain links TRBV7-9 to TRBJ2-1, with 7 bases that match TRBD2. The germline gives CDR1 SEHNR, CDR2 FQNEAQ (reference sequence). The ends lost 2 bases at V and 9 bases at J; junction bases unmatched: 10. This CDR3 has 15 residues.

This clonotype was detected only once. With a much larger clone just one base away, this may be a read error. The V call is TRBV28, the J call TRBJ2-2; D is perhaps TRBD1 or TRBD2 (5 bases each). This CDR3 has 15 amino acids. Germline CDR1 is MDHEN and CDR2 is SYDVKM. Here the CDR3 reads CASSPSSMDTGEPFF. In nucleotides, the CDR3 is TGTGCCAGCAGTCCAAGCTCGATGGACACCGGGGAGCCGTTTTTT.

Ten or more counts support this clonotype. CDR3 in amino acids: CATLTRGNTEAFF. The DNA of the CDR3 is TGTGCCACCCTCACGAGGGGGAACACTGAAGCTTTCTTT. V is TRBV27 and J is TRBJ1-1; D is possibly TRBD1 (5 bases). The CDR3 is 13 residues long. Trimming cost V 10 bases and J 1 base, with 13 bases left between them. Germline V CDR1 and CDR2: MNHEY, SMNVEV (reference sequence).

In this sample, this clonotype turned up many times. This rearrangement joins TRBV7-9 to TRBJ2-2, with TRBD2 matching over 7 bases. The CDR3 totals 16 residues. Germline V lookup: CDR1 SEHNR, CDR2 FQNEAQ (reference sequence). With 5 bases clipped from V and 9 bases from J, the junction kept 15 bases outside the gene matches. DNA of the CDR3: TGTGCCAGCAGCCCCCAGACTAGCACGCTTTGGTGGGAGCTGTTTTTT. It yields the protein CASSPQTSTLWWELFF.

This clonotype occurred many times. The rearrangement joins TRBV12-3 or TRBV12-4 to TRBJ1-6; D unresolved. The germline V and J ends were trimmed by 4 bases and 5 bases, with 9 bases remaining between them. The CDR3 is made up of 14 amino acids. The CDR3 DNA follows: TGTGCCAGCAGTTCCACCGGCAATAATTCACCCCTCCACTTT. As protein: CASSSTGNNSPLHF.

This clonotype was detected many times. The chain recombines TRBV20-1 with TRBJ2-1; D gene uncertain. This CDR3 has 11 residues. The germline CDR1 and CDR2 sequences are DFQATT and SNEGSKA (reference sequence). The V end was cut by 6 bases, the J end by 3 bases, with 6 bases between. The DNA of the CDR3 is TGCAGTGCCCCCCACTACAATGAGCAGTTCTTC. Translating it yields CSAPHYNEQFF.

This clonotype has just a few counts. The rearrangement uses TRBV12-3 or TRBV12-4 and TRBJ2-1, with 7 positions matching TRBD1. V gave up 5 bases and J gave up 5 bases; unmatched junction bases: 6. This CDR3 is built from 14 residues. This CDR3 reads CASSTLGQNNEQFF. CDR3 DNA: TGTGCCAGCAGTACCCTGGGACAGAACAATGAGCAGTTCTTC.

The genes are TRBV13 and TRBJ2-7, with 7 bases that match TRBD2. The ends lost 7 bases at V and 3 bases at J; junction bases unmatched: 9. Germline V gene lookup returns CDR1 PRHDT and CDR2 FYEKMQ (reference sequence). The CDR3 runs to 14 residues. This chain's CDR3 is CASNFRTSSYEQYF. The CDR3, as DNA: TGTGCCAGCAACTTTCGGACTAGTAGCTACGAGCAGTACTTC. The whole variable domain, remainder taken from reference TRBV13 and TRBJ2-7, is AAGVIQSPRHLIKEKRETATLKCYPIPRHDTVYWYQQGPGQDPQFLISFYEKMQSDKGSIPDRFSAQQFSDYHSELNMSSLELGDSALYFCASNFRTSSYEQYFGPGTRLTVT.

This clonotype was counted many times. The chain joins TRBV12-3 or TRBV12-4 to TRBJ1-5; D gene ambiguous. Trimming took off 6 bases at V and 4 bases at J, with 10 bases between the two ends. The CDR3 is 13 residues long. The CDR3 sequence: CASSPTLNQPQHF. CDR3 nucleotide sequence: TGTGCCAGCAGCCCAACATTGAATCAGCCCCAGCATTTT.

This clonotype was recorded a few times. The CDR3 loop is CAINDGTSNEQFF. CDR3 nucleotide sequence: TGTGCCATCAACGACGGGACAAGCAATGAGCAGTTCTTC. The rearrangement joins TRBV10-3 to TRBJ2-1, with a weak D call TRBD1 (6 bases). The CDR3 is 13 amino acids. Germline V CDR1 and CDR2: ENHRY, SYGVKD. The V gene lost 7 bases and the J gene lost 6 bases, with 13 bases spanning the gap.